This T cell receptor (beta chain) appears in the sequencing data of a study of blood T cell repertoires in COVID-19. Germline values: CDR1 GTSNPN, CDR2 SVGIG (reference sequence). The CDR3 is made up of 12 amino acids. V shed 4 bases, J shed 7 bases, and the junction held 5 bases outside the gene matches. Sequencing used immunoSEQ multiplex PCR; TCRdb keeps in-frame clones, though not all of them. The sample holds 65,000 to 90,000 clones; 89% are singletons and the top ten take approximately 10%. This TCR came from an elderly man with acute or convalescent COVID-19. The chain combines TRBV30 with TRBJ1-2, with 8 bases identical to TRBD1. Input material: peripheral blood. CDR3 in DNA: TGTGCCTGGACAGGGGGCGTGGGTGGCTACACCTTC. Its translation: CAWTGGVGGYTF.